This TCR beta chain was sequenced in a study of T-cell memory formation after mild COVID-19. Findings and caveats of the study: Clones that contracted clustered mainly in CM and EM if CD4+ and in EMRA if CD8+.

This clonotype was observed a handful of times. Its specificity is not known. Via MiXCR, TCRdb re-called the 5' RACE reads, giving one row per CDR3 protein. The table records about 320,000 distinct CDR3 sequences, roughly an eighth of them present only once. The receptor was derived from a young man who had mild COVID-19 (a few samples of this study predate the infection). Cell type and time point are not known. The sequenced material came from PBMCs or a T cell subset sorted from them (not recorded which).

Here the CDR3 DNA reads TGTGCCAGCAGTTTGCAGTTCAATCAGCCCCAGCATTTT. Its protein product is CASSLQFNQPQHF. The genes are TRBV12-3 or TRBV12-4 and TRBJ1-5; D is unresolved. The V gene lost 3 bases and the J gene lost 3 bases, with 6 bases spanning the gap. CDR3 length equals 13 residues.